These T cell receptor beta chains were read from a single sample in a study of cytomegalovirus exposure and HLA in healthy donors. Method: immunoSEQ multiplex PCR; TCRdb's copy keeps in-frame clones and lacks some. This repertoire shows 130,000 or so clones, 82% found once; its top ten account for roughly 1.9%. The source material was PBMCs. The origin of the receptors is a woman aged 40-49 years in good health and CMV-seronegative. The CDR3 runs from the conserved cysteine through the conserved F or W. Each record gives: J gene, D gene, clone size, V gene, CDR3 protein, CDR3 DNA. A D gene is named only where the DNA matches it firmly. The size field is filled for only some rows; it gives once, few, many or a size class.

j_call: TRBJ2-3
d_call: TRBD2
clone_size: -
v_call: TRBV5-1
cdr3_aa: CASSPDTSGTTDTQYF
cdr3_nt: TGCGCCAGCAGCCCCGACACTAGCGGGACCACAGATACGCAGTATTTT

j_call: TRBJ2-1
d_call: -
clone_size: once
v_call: TRBV6-5
cdr3_aa: CASSEARGTRQFF
cdr3_nt: TGTGCCAGCAGTGAAGCCAGGGGCACAAGGCAGTTCTTC

j_call: TRBJ2-3
d_call: TRBD2
clone_size: -
v_call: TRBV6-5
cdr3_aa: CASSWLAGVSDTQYF
cdr3_nt: TGTGCCAGCAGCTGGCTAGCGGGAGTATCAGATACGCAGTATTTT

j_call: TRBJ1-1
d_call: -
clone_size: -
v_call: TRBV2
cdr3_aa: CASSPQNTEAFF
cdr3_nt: TGTGCCAGCAGCCCCCAAAACACTGAAGCTTTCTTT

j_call: TRBJ2-3
d_call: -
clone_size: -
v_call: TRBV7-6
cdr3_aa: CASSLISGHTDTQYF
cdr3_nt: TGTGCCAGCAGCTTAATTAGCGGCCACACAGATACGCAGTATTTT

j_call: TRBJ1-5
d_call: -
clone_size: -
v_call: TRBV7-8
cdr3_aa: CASSLMGRGGSNQPQHF
cdr3_nt: TGTGCCAGCAGCTTGATGGGTCGGGGTGGGAGCAATCAGCCCCAGCATTTT

j_call: TRBJ2-3
d_call: -
clone_size: -
v_call: TRBV13
cdr3_aa: CASSSPPTGEMTDTQYF
cdr3_nt: TGTGCCAGCAGCTCCCCACCCACGGGGGAGATGACAGATACGCAGTATTTT

j_call: TRBJ1-5
d_call: -
clone_size: -
v_call: TRBV25-1
cdr3_aa: CASSEFESNQPQHF
cdr3_nt: TGTGCCAGCAGTGAATTTGAGAGCAATCAGCCCCAGCATTTT

j_call: TRBJ2-5
d_call: -
clone_size: -
v_call: TRBV27
cdr3_aa: CASSVVAVTEETQYF
cdr3_nt: TGTGCCAGCAGTGTTGTGGCAGTCACCGAAGAGACCCAGTACTTC

j_call: TRBJ2-3
d_call: -
clone_size: -
v_call: TRBV6-5
cdr3_aa: CASSLPGTDTQYF
cdr3_nt: TGTGCCAGCAGCCTCCCGGGCACAGATACGCAGTATTTT

j_call: TRBJ2-4
d_call: TRBD2
clone_size: once
v_call: TRBV7-3
cdr3_aa: CASSPTGSGRARGIQYF
cdr3_nt: TGTGCCAGCAGTCCGACGGGAAGCGGGAGGGCAAGGGGCATTCAGTACTTC

j_call: TRBJ2-7
d_call: TRBD1
clone_size: once
v_call: TRBV18
cdr3_aa: CASSTDRNSYEQYF
cdr3_nt: TGTGCCAGCTCAACGGACAGGAACTCCTACGAGCAGTACTTC

j_call: TRBJ2-1
d_call: -
clone_size: -
v_call: TRBV4-3
cdr3_aa: CASSQVVNGWQFF
cdr3_nt: TGCGCCAGCAGCCAAGTGGTGAACGGGTGGCAGTTCTTC

j_call: TRBJ2-7
d_call: -
clone_size: -
v_call: TRBV4-2
cdr3_aa: CASSQDSRTDYEQYF
cdr3_nt: TGTGCCAGCAGCCAAGATTCTAGGACAGACTACGAGCAGTACTTC

j_call: TRBJ2-2
d_call: -
clone_size: once
v_call: TRBV7-2
cdr3_aa: CASKSQGSVPGELFF
cdr3_nt: TGTGCCAGCAAGTCCCAGGGATCCGTTCCCGGGGAGCTGTTTTTT

j_call: TRBJ2-2
d_call: TRBD2
clone_size: -
v_call: TRBV6-5
cdr3_aa: CASSSRAGVLPGELFF
cdr3_nt: TGTGCCAGCAGTTCCCGAGCGGGAGTTCTTCCCGGGGAGCTGTTTTTT

j_call: TRBJ2-7
d_call: TRBD1
clone_size: once
v_call: TRBV2
cdr3_aa: CASSLRQGYEQYF
cdr3_nt: TGTGCCAGCAGCCTTAGACAGGGATACGAGCAGTACTTC

j_call: TRBJ2-7
d_call: -
clone_size: -
v_call: TRBV28
cdr3_aa: CASSLTYEQYF
cdr3_nt: TGTGCCAGCAGTTTAACCTACGAGCAGTACTTC

j_call: TRBJ1-1
d_call: -
clone_size: few
v_call: TRBV9
cdr3_aa: CASSVGEVAAFF
cdr3_nt: TGTGCCAGCAGCGTAGGAGAGGTTGCAGCTTTCTTT

j_call: TRBJ2-7
d_call: -
clone_size: once
v_call: TRBV28
cdr3_aa: CASSFHLGWNEQYF
cdr3_nt: TGTGCCAGCAGTTTCCACCTCGGGTGGAACGAGCAGTACTTC

j_call: TRBJ2-7
d_call: TRBD1
clone_size: -
v_call: TRBV4-3
cdr3_aa: CASSQVVKSSQDRVRNEQYF
cdr3_nt: TGCGCCAGCAGCCAAGTAGTTAAAAGCTCCCAGGACAGGGTGCGGAACGAGCAGTACTTC

j_call: TRBJ1-1
d_call: -
clone_size: -
v_call: TRBV18
cdr3_aa: CASSPSARGTEAFF
cdr3_nt: TGTGCCAGCTCACCAAGTGCCAGGGGCACTGAAGCTTTCTTT

j_call: TRBJ2-7
d_call: TRBD2
clone_size: -
v_call: TRBV7-9
cdr3_aa: CASSGRVGRPYEQYF
cdr3_nt: TGTGCCAGCAGTGGGAGGGTCGGGAGACCCTACGAGCAGTACTTC

j_call: TRBJ2-7
d_call: TRBD1
clone_size: -
v_call: TRBV7-6
cdr3_aa: CASSLARFGTASSYEQYF
cdr3_nt: TGTGCCAGCAGCTTAGCTCGTTTCGGGACAGCAAGCTCCTACGAGCAGTACTTC

j_call: TRBJ1-2
d_call: TRBD1
clone_size: -
v_call: TRBV28
cdr3_aa: CASSLIQGGYGYTF
cdr3_nt: TGTGCCAGCAGTTTAATCCAGGGGGGCTATGGCTACACCTTC

j_call: TRBJ1-1
d_call: -
clone_size: -
v_call: TRBV7-2
cdr3_aa: CASSLLVMDTEAFF
cdr3_nt: TGTGCCAGCAGCTTATTAGTTATGGACACTGAAGCTTTCTTT

j_call: TRBJ2-5
d_call: TRBD1
clone_size: -
v_call: TRBV7-9
cdr3_aa: CASSNPQRTGGQETQYF
cdr3_nt: TGTGCCAGCAGCAACCCACAGAGGACAGGGGGCCAAGAGACCCAGTACTTC